The 10 T cell receptor beta chains below were found in one sample sequenced in a study of T cells in Graves' hyperthyroidism and ophthalmopathy. Amplified regions were TCR beta CDR3 sequences from RNA transcripts. A set of HTBI primers served as the primers for a first-round RT-PCR of the TCR CDR3. TCRdb reanalysed the multiplex PCR reads using MiXCR and keeps one entry per CDR3 protein. The profile shows 300,000 to 450,000 distinct CDR3 sequences, about 18% of them singletons. The specimen was blood. All receptors derive from a man aged 18 to 29 with Graves' ophthalmopathy.

This clonotype appeared a single time. V gene TRBV6-1 combines with J gene TRBJ1-2, with a weak D call TRBD1 (5 bases). This CDR3 is built from 14 residues. The V gene lost 6 bases and the J gene lost 4 bases, with 15 bases spanning the gap. Looked up from germline, CDR1 is MNHNS and CDR2 is SASEGT. This CDR3 reads CASSRGDGPYGYTF. In DNA form, the CDR3 reads TGTGCCAGCAGCCGGGGGGACGGACCCTATGGCTACACCTTC.

A few counts support this clonotype. The V gene is TRBV6-2 or TRBV6-3, the J gene TRBJ1-6, with TRBD1 matching over 7 bases. Germline lookup yields CDR1 MNHEY and CDR2 SVGEGT. CDR3 length: 13 residues. V was pared by 8 bases and J by 9 bases, with 7 bases of the junction left unmatched. CDR3 DNA: TGTGCCAGCGGGACAGTGGACAGTTCACCCCTCCACTTT. Translation gives CASGTVDSSPLHF.

This clonotype was detected ten times or more. This sequence joins TRBV7-8 and TRBJ2-1; TRBD2 agrees at 10 bases. This CDR3 comprises 14 residues. With 5 bases clipped from V and 8 bases from J, the junction kept 6 bases outside the gene matches. The germline gives CDR1 SGHVS, CDR2 FQNEAQ. CDR3 nucleotide sequence: TGTGCCAGCAGCCAGCGGGGGGGCCTGGATGAGCAGTTCTTC. Protein sequence: CASSQRGGLDEQFF.

J is TRBJ2-1 and V is TRBV19; 9 bases fit TRBD2. This CDR3 has 15 amino acids. Germline V CDR1 and CDR2: LNHDA, SQIVND (reference sequence). V lost 2 bases and J lost 9; bases outside the gene matches: 8. CDR3: CASSIIGTSITEQFF. The CDR3 nucleotides are TGTGCCAGTAGTATAATCGGGACTAGCATTACTGAGCAGTTCTTC.

V gene TRBV20-1 combines with J gene TRBJ2-7; no definite D call. Germline V CDR1 and CDR2: DFQATT, SNEGSKA (reference sequence). Trimming took 5 bases from V and 2 from J, leaving 7 bases between them. This CDR3 has 11 residues. The CDR3 bases are TGCAGTGCTCCGAACCCCTACGAGCAGTACTTC. This translates into CSAPNPYEQYF.

This clonotype has at least ten counts. V is TRBV7-9 and J is TRBJ2-7; 9 bases map to TRBD1. V was pared by 3 bases and J by 6 bases, with 0 bases of the junction left unmatched. This CDR3 region has 12 residues. Germline V lookup: CDR1 SEHNR, CDR2 FQNEAQ (reference sequence). The CDR3 spells CASSLTGGEQYF. DNA for the CDR3: TGTGCCAGCAGCTTGACAGGGGGCGAGCAGTACTTC.

This clonotype was observed at least ten times. The gene calls are TRBV12-3 or TRBV12-4 and TRBJ1-1; a weak D match, TRBD1 (6 bases). The CDR3 loop spans 17 amino acids. Trimming removed 5 bases from V and 1 base from J, with 20 bases in between. The CDR3 reads CASSTRYWGAANTEAFF. For the CDR3, the DNA is TGTGCCAGCAGTACTCGGTATTGGGGGGCGGCGAACACTGAAGCTTTCTTT.

At least ten counts were recorded for this clonotype. The CDR3 loop reads CASSAGQGTANTEAFF. The CDR3 nucleotides are TGTGCCAGCAGCGCCGGGCAGGGCACCGCGAACACTGAAGCTTTCTTT. This rearrangement joins TRBV9 to TRBJ1-1, with D perhaps TRBD1 (5 bases). This CDR3 has 16 residues. The germline gives CDR1 SGDLS, CDR2 YYNGEE. Trimming removed 3 bases from V and 1 base from J, with 16 bases in between.

The sample holds a few counts of this clonotype. This sequence joins TRBV15 and TRBJ1-2, with D perhaps matching TRBD1 (6 bases). V lost 0 bases to trimming and J lost 0 bases, with 8 bases between them. The CDR3 spans 15 residues. Germline V CDR1 and CDR2: LNHNV, YYDKDF (reference sequence). The CDR3 spells CATSRDRGSNYGYTF. CDR3 bases: TGTGCCACCAGCAGAGATAGGGGGTCTAACTATGGCTACACCTTC.

The rearrangement joins TRBV20-1 to TRBJ2-7; the D gene is possibly TRBD1 (6 bases). This CDR3 has 14 residues. CDR1 is DFQATT, CDR2 SNEGSKA, per germline (reference sequence). V dropped 4 bases and J dropped 0 bases, with 13 bases sitting between them. The CDR3 nucleotides are TGCAGTGCTAAGAGCCGGGACAACTCCTACGAGCAGTACTTC. Protein: CSAKSRDNSYEQYF.